A selection of T cell receptor beta chains follows, all from one sample in a study of T cell responses to AZD1222 COVID-19 vaccine. Produced via immunoSEQ multiplex PCR; TCRdb's table is partial and in-frame only. The sample shows fewer than 150,000 clones, 84% of them seen only once. The sample in question was peripheral blood, obtained on day 0 of AZD1222 vaccination. The source of these receptors is an adult in good health. Each CDR3 is given with its conserved first and last residue. D genes are given only for firm matches. Expanded clones get a size class; other rows say once, few or many, or leave the size out.

>TRBV6-5|TRBJ1-1|TRBD1|-|14
CASSRQGSYTEAFF
TGTGCCAGCAGTCGACAGGGTTCGTACACTGAAGCTTTCTTT
>TRBV6-6|TRBJ1-3|-|-|15
CASSYGGDSGNTIYF
TGTGCCAGCAGTTACGGAGGGGACTCTGGAAACACCATATATTTT
>TRBV5-4|TRBJ2-5|TRBD1|-|16
CASSSSGQGRQETQYF
TGTGCCAGCAGCTCAAGTGGACAGGGAAGGCAAGAGACCCAGTACTTC
>TRBV6-4|TRBJ1-6|-|-|15
CASSDSGTRNSPLHF
TGTGCCAGCAGTGACTCCGGGACACGGAATTCACCCCTCCACTTT
>TRBV29-1|TRBJ2-5|TRBD2|-|12
CSVTAGVETQYF
TGCAGCGTTACAGCGGGGGTGGAGACCCAGTACTTC
>TRBV9|TRBJ1-3|TRBD1|-|19
CASSPGDTGGLGSGNTIYF
TGTGCCAGCAGCCCAGGGGATACAGGGGGCCTTGGTTCTGGAAACACCATATATTTT
>TRBV27|TRBJ1-2|-|-|13
CASSWGRAGGYTF
TGTGCCAGCAGTTGGGGTAGGGCGGGTGGCTACACCTTC
>TRBV5-1|TRBJ1-2|-|-|13
CASSLSLNYGYTF
TGCGCCAGCAGCTTGTCTCTCAACTATGGCTACACCTTC
>TRBV5-4|TRBJ1-3|-|-|16
CASSLGGITAGNTIYF
TGTGCCAGCAGCTTGGGTGGGATCACAGCTGGAAACACCATATATTTT
>TRBV7-6|TRBJ1-3|TRBD1|-|16
CASSPFQGGSGNTIYF
TGTGCCAGCAGCCCTTTCCAGGGGGGCTCTGGAAACACCATATATTTT
>TRBV5-6|TRBJ2-2|TRBD1|-|15
CASRYRGTNTGELFF
TGTGCCAGCAGGTACAGGGGGACGAACACCGGGGAGCTGTTTTTT
>TRBV10-3|TRBJ1-5|-|-|12
CAIRGASQPQHF
TGTGCCATCCGGGGGGCGAGTCAGCCCCAGCATTTT
>TRBV25-1|TRBJ1-4|-|-|14
CASSADGGGEKLFF
TGTGCCAGCAGTGCGGACGGTGGGGGAGAAAAACTGTTTTTT
>TRBV6-1|TRBJ2-7|-|-|14
CASSENPGPYEQYF
TGTGCCAGCAGTGAAAACCCAGGGCCCTACGAGCAGTACTTC
>TRBV5-1|TRBJ1-2|-|-|13
CASRLPETYGYTF
TGCGCCAGCAGGCTGCCAGAGACCTATGGCTACACCTTC
>TRBV12-3/TRBV12-4|TRBJ1-1|-|-|12
CASSFGRGEAFF
TGTGCCAGCAGTTTTGGGCGGGGTGAAGCTTTCTTT
>TRBV11-2|TRBJ1-3|-|-|15
CASSRASSSGNTIYF
TGTGCCAGCAGCCGGGCGTCCTCCTCTGGAAACACCATATATTTT
>TRBV4-1|TRBJ1-4|-|-|17
CASSQSAGALAWEKLFF
TGCGCCAGCAGCCAAAGTGCGGGGGCTTTAGCATGGGAAAAACTGTTTTTT
>TRBV10-2|TRBJ1-1|TRBD1|-|14
CASSDRGRNTEAFF
TGCGCCAGCAGTGACAGGGGGCGGAACACTGAAGCTTTCTTT
>TRBV2|TRBJ2-7|TRBD1|few|13
CASRQQGAGEQYF
TGTGCCAGCAGGCAACAGGGGGCTGGCGAGCAGTACTTC
>TRBV6-2/TRBV6-3|TRBJ1-4|TRBD1|-|15
CASSYSGQGNEKLFF
TGTGCCAGCAGTTACTCCGGACAGGGTAATGAAAAACTGTTTTTT
>TRBV28|TRBJ1-2|TRBD1|-|15
CASRVGGAANYGYTF
TGTGCCAGCAGGGTAGGGGGCGCCGCTAACTATGGCTACACCTTC
>TRBV4-1|TRBJ1-5|-|-|15
CASSHGMELYQPQHF
TGCGCCAGCAGCCATGGTATGGAGCTATATCAGCCCCAGCATTTT
>TRBV28|TRBJ1-2|-|-|15
CASSLGDFRGYGYTF
TGTGCCAGCAGTTTAGGGGACTTTCGAGGGTATGGCTACACCTTC
>TRBV29-1|TRBJ1-2|-|-|14
CSVGGGLGPYGYTF
TGCAGCGTGGGCGGGGGTTTAGGCCCCTATGGCTACACCTTC
>TRBV5-4|TRBJ1-4|-|-|16
CASSPRGGGRDEKLFF
TGTGCCAGCAGCCCGCGTGGCGGGGGGCGGGATGAAAAACTGTTTTTT
>TRBV18|TRBJ2-7|-|-|14
CASSPRSDTYEQYF
TGTGCCAGCTCACCACGTTCGGATACCTACGAGCAGTACTTC
>TRBV30|TRBJ2-1|TRBD2|few|14
CAWTGGWAYNEQFF
TGTGCCTGGACCGGGGGGTGGGCCTACAATGAGCAGTTCTTC
>TRBV18|TRBJ2-3|-|few|15
CASSSLDRRTDTQYF
TGTGCCAGCTCATCCCTGGACAGACGCACAGATACGCAGTATTTT
>TRBV29-1|TRBJ1-5|-|-|14
CSGDSYGRDQPQHF
TGCAGCGGGGACTCGTACGGCAGGGATCAGCCCCAGCATTTT
>TRBV15|TRBJ2-5|-|-|14
CATSRVGVKETQYF
TGTGCCACCAGCAGAGTAGGGGTAAAAGAGACCCAGTACTTC
>TRBV6-5|TRBJ1-1|-|-|16
CASSYVKTGQNTEAFF
TGTGCCAGCAGTTACGTAAAAACCGGACAGAACACTGAAGCTTTCTTT
>TRBV7-3|TRBJ2-7|-|once|13
CASSLVVGGEQYF
TGTGCCAGCAGCTTAGTGGTGGGTGGTGAGCAGTACTTC
>TRBV19|TRBJ2-3|-|-|13
CASKIRSTDTQYF
TGTGCCAGTAAGATCCGGAGCACAGATACGCAGTATTTT
>TRBV2|TRBJ1-3|-|-|14
CASRTGGRGNTIYF
TGTGCCAGCAGGACGGGAGGCAGGGGAAACACCATATATTTT
>TRBV24-1|TRBJ2-3|-|-|14
CATSVRASTDTQYF
TGTGCCACCAGTGTTAGGGCTAGCACAGATACGCAGTATTTT
>TRBV6-1|TRBJ1-3|-|-|13
CASSEDLGHTIYF
TGTGCCAGCAGTGAAGATCTCGGTCACACCATATATTTT
>TRBV24-1|TRBJ2-3|-|-|13
CATSVGAADTQYF
TGTGCCACCAGTGTCGGGGCGGCAGATACGCAGTATTTT
>TRBV5-1|TRBJ1-2|TRBD1|once|13
CASSSGQGYGYTF
TGCGCCAGCAGCTCCGGACAGGGCTATGGCTACACCTTC
>TRBV7-2|TRBJ1-3|-|-|14
CASSRGGFGNTIYF
TGTGCCAGCTCTCGGGGCGGGTTTGGAAACACCATATATTTT
>TRBV28|TRBJ2-3|TRBD2|-|18
CASSTSGLAGGGSDTQYF
TGTGCCAGCAGCACCTCGGGACTAGCGGGGGGCGGGTCAGATACGCAGTATTTT